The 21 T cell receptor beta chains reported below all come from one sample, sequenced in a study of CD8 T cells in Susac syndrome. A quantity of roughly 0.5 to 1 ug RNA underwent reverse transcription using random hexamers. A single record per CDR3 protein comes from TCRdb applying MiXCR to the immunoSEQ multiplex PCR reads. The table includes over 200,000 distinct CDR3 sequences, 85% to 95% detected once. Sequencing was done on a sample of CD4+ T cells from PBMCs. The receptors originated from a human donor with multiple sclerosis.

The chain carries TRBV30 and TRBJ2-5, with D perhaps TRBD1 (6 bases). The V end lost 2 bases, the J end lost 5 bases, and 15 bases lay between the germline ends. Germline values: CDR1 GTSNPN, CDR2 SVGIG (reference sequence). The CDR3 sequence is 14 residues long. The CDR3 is CAWSPSGAEETQYF. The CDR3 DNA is TGTGCCTGGAGTCCGTCAGGGGCGGAGGAGACCCAGTACTTC. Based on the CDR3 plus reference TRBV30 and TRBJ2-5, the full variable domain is SQTIHQWPATLVQPVGSPLSLECTVEGTSNPNLYWYRQAAGRGLQLLFYSVGIGQISSEVPQNLSASRPQDRQFILSSKKLLLSDSGFYLCAWSPSGAEETQYFGPGTRLLVL.

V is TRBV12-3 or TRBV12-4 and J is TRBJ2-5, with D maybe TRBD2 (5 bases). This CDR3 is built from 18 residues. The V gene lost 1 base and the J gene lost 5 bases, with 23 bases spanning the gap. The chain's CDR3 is CASSLVRGGLLYGETQYF. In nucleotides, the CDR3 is TGTGCCAGCAGTTTAGTAAGAGGTGGACTGTTGTACGGGGAGACCCAGTACTTC.

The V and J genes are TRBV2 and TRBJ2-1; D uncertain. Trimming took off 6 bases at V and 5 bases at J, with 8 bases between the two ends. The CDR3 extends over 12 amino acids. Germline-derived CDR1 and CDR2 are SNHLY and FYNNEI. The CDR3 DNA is TGTGCCAGCAGGGAGATAGACAATGAGCAGTTCTTC. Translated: CASREIDNEQFF.

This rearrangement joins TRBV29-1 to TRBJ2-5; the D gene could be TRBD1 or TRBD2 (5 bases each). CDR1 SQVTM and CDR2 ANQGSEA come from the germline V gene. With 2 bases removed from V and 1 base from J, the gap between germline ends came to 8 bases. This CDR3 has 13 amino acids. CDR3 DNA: TGCAGCGTTGAACAGGGACCCCAAGAGACCCAGTACTTC. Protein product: CSVEQGPQETQYF. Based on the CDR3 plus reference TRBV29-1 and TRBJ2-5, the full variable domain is SAVISQKPSRDICQRGTSLTIQCQVDSQVTMMFWYRQQPGQSLTLIATANQGSEATYESGFVIDKFPISRPNLTFSTLTVSNMSPEDSSIYLCSVEQGPQETQYFGPGTRLLVL.

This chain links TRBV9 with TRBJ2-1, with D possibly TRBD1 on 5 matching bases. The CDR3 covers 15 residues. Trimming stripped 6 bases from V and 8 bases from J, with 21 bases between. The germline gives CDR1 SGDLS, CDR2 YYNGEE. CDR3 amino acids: CASTPWGAGSDEQFF. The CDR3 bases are TGTGCCAGCACTCCCTGGGGCGCCGGCAGCGATGAGCAGTTCTTC. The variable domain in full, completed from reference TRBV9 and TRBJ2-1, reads DSGVTQTPKHLITATGQRVTLRCSPRSGDLSVYWYQQSLDQGLQFLIQYYNGEERAKGNILERFSAQQFPDLHSELNLSSLELGDSALYFCASTPWGAGSDEQFFGPGTRLTVL.

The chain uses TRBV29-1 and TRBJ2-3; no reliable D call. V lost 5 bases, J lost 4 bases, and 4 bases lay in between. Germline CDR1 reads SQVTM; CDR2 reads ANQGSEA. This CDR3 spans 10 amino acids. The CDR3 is CSVLSDTQYF. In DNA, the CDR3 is TGCAGCGTTCTGTCAGATACGCAGTATTTT.

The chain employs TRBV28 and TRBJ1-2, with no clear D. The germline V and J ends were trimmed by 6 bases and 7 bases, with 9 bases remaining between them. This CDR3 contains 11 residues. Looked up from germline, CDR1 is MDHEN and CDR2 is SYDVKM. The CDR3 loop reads CASSPSTGYTF. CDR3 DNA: TGTGCCAGCAGCCCCTCGACTGGCTACACCTTC.

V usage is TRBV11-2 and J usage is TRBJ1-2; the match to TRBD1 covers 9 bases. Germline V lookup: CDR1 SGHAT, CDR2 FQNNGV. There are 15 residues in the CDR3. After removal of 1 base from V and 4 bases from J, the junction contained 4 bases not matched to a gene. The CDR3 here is CASSLALQGAYGYTF. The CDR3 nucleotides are TGTGCCAGCAGCTTAGCTCTACAGGGGGCCTATGGCTACACCTTC.

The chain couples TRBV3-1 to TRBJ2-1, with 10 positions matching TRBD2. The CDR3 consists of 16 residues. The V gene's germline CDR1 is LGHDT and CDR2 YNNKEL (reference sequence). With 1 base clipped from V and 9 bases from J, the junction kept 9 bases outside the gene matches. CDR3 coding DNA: TGTGCCAGCAGCCAAGGCGGAGCGGGGGGGCCAGGTGAGCAGTTCTTC. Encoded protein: CASSQGGAGGPGEQFF.

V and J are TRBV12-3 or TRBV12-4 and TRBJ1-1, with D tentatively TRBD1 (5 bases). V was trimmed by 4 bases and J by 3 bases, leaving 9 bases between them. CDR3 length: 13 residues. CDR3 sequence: CASSWGGDTEAFF. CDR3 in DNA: TGTGCCAGCAGTTGGGGGGGAGACACTGAAGCTTTCTTT.

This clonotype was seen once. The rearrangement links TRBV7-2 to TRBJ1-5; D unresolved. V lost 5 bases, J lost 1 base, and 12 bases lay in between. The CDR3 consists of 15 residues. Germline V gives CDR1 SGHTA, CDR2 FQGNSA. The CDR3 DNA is TGTGCCAGCAGCGGATCTTCTCTAAGCAATCAGCCCCAGCATTTT. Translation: CASSGSSLSNQPQHF.

CDR3 sequence reads: CASRLQGGTEAFF. The CDR3 nucleotides are TGTGCCAGCAGGCTACAGGGAGGCACTGAAGCTTTCTTT. The chain links TRBV3-1 to TRBJ1-1, with a possible D match to TRBD1 (6 bases). With 6 bases removed from V and 4 bases from J, the gap between germline ends came to 12 bases. Germline lookup yields CDR1 LGHDT and CDR2 YNNKEL (reference sequence). This CDR3 has 13 amino acids.

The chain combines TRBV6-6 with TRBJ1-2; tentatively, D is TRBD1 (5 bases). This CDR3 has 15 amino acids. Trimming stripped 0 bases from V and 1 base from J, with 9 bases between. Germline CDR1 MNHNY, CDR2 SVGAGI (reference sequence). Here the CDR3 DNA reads TGTGCCAGCAGTTACTCGAGCAGGGATAACTATGGCTACACCTTC. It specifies CASSYSSRDNYGYTF.

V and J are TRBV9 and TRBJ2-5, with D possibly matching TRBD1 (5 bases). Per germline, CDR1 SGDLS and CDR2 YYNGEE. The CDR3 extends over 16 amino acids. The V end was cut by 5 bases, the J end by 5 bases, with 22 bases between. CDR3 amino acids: CASSQGAGQGRETQYF. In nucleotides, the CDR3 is TGTGCCAGCAGTCAAGGGGCAGGCCAAGGCAGGGAGACCCAGTACTTC.

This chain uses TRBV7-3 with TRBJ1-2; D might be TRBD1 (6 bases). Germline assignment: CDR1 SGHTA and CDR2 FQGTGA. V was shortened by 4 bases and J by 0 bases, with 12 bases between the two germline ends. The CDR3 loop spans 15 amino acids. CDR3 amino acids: CASSSSGVTNYGYTF. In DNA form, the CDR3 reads TGTGCCAGCAGCTCGTCAGGGGTAACTAACTATGGCTACACCTTC.

The CDR3: CASSLAGREQFF. In DNA, the CDR3 is TGCGCCAGCAGCTTGGCGGGGCGGGAGCAGTTCTTC. The rearrangement joins TRBV5-1 to TRBJ2-1; perhaps D is TRBD1 or TRBD2 (5 bases each). The CDR3 has 12 residues. Germline V gene sequence: CDR1 SGHRS, CDR2 YFSETQ. V gave up 0 bases and J gave up 10 bases, with 8 bases separating them.

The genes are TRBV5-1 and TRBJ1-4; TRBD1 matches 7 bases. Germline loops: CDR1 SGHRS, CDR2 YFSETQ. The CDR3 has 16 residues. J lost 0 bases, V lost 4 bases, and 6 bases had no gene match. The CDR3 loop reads CASSPGTAATNEKLFF. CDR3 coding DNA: TGCGCCAGCAGCCCTGGGACAGCTGCAACTAATGAAAAACTGTTTTTT.

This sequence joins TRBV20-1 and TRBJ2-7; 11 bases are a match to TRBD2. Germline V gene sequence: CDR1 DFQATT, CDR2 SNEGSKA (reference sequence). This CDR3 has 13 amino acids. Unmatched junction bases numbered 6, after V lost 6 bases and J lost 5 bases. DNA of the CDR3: TGCAGTGCGAGGGGACTAGCGGATAACGAGCAGTACTTC. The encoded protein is CSARGLADNEQYF.

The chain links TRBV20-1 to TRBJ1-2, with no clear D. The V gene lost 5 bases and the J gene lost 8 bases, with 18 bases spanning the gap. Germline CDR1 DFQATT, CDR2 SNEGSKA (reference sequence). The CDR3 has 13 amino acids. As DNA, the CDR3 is TGCAGTGCTGATGTGCCGGGATTTAAGGGCTACACCTTC. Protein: CSADVPGFKGYTF.

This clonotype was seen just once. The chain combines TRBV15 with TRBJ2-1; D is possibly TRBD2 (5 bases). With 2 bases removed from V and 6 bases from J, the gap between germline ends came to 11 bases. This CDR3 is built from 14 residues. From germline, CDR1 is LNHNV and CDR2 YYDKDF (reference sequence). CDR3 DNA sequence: TGTGCCACCAGCAGACCGCTCGGAGGCAATGAGCAGTTCTTC. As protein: CATSRPLGGNEQFF.

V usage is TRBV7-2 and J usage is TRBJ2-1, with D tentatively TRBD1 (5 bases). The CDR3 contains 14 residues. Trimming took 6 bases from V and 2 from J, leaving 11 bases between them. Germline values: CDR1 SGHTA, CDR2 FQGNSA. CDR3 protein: CASSPQDAYNEQFF. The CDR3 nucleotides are TGTGCCAGCAGTCCACAGGATGCCTACAATGAGCAGTTCTTC.